Below, 9 T cell receptor beta chains from the same sample are listed, as sequenced in a study of CD8 T cells in ankylosing spondylitis. From the 5' RACE reads, TCRdb called clonotypes with MiXCR, one entry per CDR3 protein. The table lists under 250,000 distinct CDR3 sequences, 8% to 10% of them singletons. The specimen sequenced was blood, either unsorted or a sorted T cell fraction (not recorded which). The receptors come from a female donor with ankylosing spondylitis or in good health (not recorded which).

This clonotype was counted a few times. Sequence at one end of the junction differs from germline and may be a read error. The rearrangement joins TRBV3-1 to TRBJ1-2; no reliable D call. The CDR3 runs to 14 residues. CDR1 is LGHDT, CDR2 YNNKEL, per germline (reference sequence). CDR3 DNA sequence: TGTGCCAGCAGCCAAAGGGCCGCTAACTATGGCCACACCTTC. Its translation: CASSQRAANYGHTF.

The CDR3 region is CASSFPERNSYEQYF. Written as DNA, the CDR3 is TGTGCCAGCAGCTTTCCCGAGAGAAACTCCTACGAGCAGTACTTC. The rearrangement uses TRBV5-6 and TRBJ2-7; D is undetermined. With 2 bases removed from V and 0 bases from J, the gap between germline ends came to 12 bases. The germline V gene encodes CDR1 SGHDT and CDR2 YYEEEE. The CDR3 is made up of 15 amino acids. Based on the CDR3 plus reference TRBV5-6 and TRBJ2-7, the full variable domain is DAGVTQSPTHLIKTRGQQVTLRCSPKSGHDTVSWYQQALGQGPQFIFQYYEEEERQRGNFPDRFSGHQFPNYSSELNVNALLLGDSALYLCASSFPERNSYEQYFGPGTRLTVT.

A note on this clonotype: Possible read error: a much larger clone is one base away. The chain has TRBV24-1 and TRBJ2-1; 8 bases are a match to TRBD1. Germline V gene sequence: CDR1 KGHDR, CDR2 SFDVKD. J lost 7 bases, V lost 8 bases, and 9 bases had no gene match. The CDR3 contains 14 residues. In DNA, the CDR3 is TGTGCCACCATCACCGGGACAGGTAAAAATGAGCAGTTCTTC. It encodes CATITGTGKNEQFF.

This clonotype was seen repeatedly, ten times or more. The chain links TRBV20-1 to TRBJ2-7; D not resolved. The germline V and J ends were trimmed by 3 bases and 0 bases, with 9 bases remaining between them. The germline V gene encodes CDR1 DFQATT and CDR2 SNEGSKA (reference sequence). The CDR3 loop spans 13 amino acids. The CDR3 spells CSARTSRSYEQYF. Written as DNA, the CDR3 is TGCAGTGCTAGGACGTCCCGCTCCTACGAGCAGTACTTC.

There are many counts of this clonotype. V gene TRBV20-1 combines with J gene TRBJ1-3; tentatively, D is TRBD1 (6 bases). V was shortened by 0 bases and J by 7 bases, with 16 bases between the two germline ends. This CDR3 spans 15 amino acids. The germline V gene has CDR1 DFQATT and CDR2 SNEGSKA (reference sequence). The CDR3 nucleotides are TGCAGTGCTAGAGATGACAACAGGGTGGAGAACACCATATATTTT. Translated, it gives CSARDDNRVENTIYF.

This clonotype came up many times. This rearrangement joins TRBV6-2 or TRBV6-3 to TRBJ2-3; 9 bases fit TRBD2. J gave up 3 bases and V 2 bases, and 9 bases lay outside the gene matches. CDR3 length: 17 amino acids. CDR1 is MNHEY, CDR2 SVGEGT, per germline. The CDR3 region has the DNA TGTGCCAGCAGTTACCCCAGTAGCGGGAGAAGGACAGATACGCAGTATTTT. Its protein is CASSYPSSGRRTDTQYF.

In the case of this clonotype: Relative to the germline gene, one junction end is altered; a read error may explain this. The J gene is TRBJ2-1, the V gene TRBV5-5; TRBD2 matches at 10 bases. Germline CDR1 SGHKS, CDR2 YYEKEE (reference sequence). The CDR3 sequence is 15 residues long. The CDR3 is CAGSLLAGVSNEQFF. In DNA form, the CDR3 reads TGTGCCGGCAGCTTGCTAGCGGGAGTAAGTAATGAGCAGTTCTTC.

This clonotype showed up many times. The CDR3 reads CASSQDLGRAYIFYEQYF. The CDR3 nucleotides are TGTGCCAGCAGCCAAGACCTCGGGCGGGCCTACATCTTTTACGAGCAGTACTTC. The chain recombines TRBV3-1 with TRBJ2-7; TRBD2 is a possible D gene (5 bases). CDR1 LGHDT and CDR2 YNNKEL come from the germline V gene (reference sequence). V lost 0 bases and J 4 bases, leaving 22 bases between the germline ends. This CDR3 has 18 amino acids.

This clonotype occurred a few times. The V gene is TRBV7-2, the J gene TRBJ2-1; D uncertain. The CDR3 is made up of 13 amino acids. Germline CDR1 is SGHTA and CDR2 is FQGNSA. Trimming took off 1 base at V and 10 bases at J, with 11 bases between the two ends. DNA of the CDR3: TGTGCCAGCAGCTTAGGACCGGACGGGGAGCAGTTCTTC. Translated, it gives CASSLGPDGEQFF. Combining the CDR3 with reference TRBV7-2 and TRBJ2-1 gives the whole variable domain GAGVSQSPSNKVTEKGKDVELRCDPISGHTALYWYRQSLGQGLEFLIYFQGNSAPDKSGLPSDRFSAERTGGSVSTLTIQRTQQEDSAVYLCASSLGPDGEQFFGPGTRLTVL.